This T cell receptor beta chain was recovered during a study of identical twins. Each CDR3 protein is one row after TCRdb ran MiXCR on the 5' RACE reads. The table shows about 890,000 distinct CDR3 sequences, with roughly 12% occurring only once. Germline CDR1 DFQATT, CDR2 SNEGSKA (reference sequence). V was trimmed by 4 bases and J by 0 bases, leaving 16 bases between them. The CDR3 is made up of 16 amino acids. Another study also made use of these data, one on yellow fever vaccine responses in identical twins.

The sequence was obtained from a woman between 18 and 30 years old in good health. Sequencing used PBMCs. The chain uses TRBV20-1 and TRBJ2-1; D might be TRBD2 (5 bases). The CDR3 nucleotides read TGCAGTGCTAATAGTCTAGCTCGCAACTCCTACAATGAGCAGTTCTTC. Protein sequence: CSANSLARNSYNEQFF.